These 29 T cell receptor beta chains were all obtained from the same sample, sequenced in a study of CD8 T cells in ankylosing spondylitis. In TCRdb, the 5' RACE reads were re-called with MiXCR into one record per CDR3 protein. The sample shows around 340,000 distinct CDR3 sequences, around 20% of them seen only once. Sequenced: blood, either unsorted or a sorted T cell fraction (not recorded which). These receptors originate from a male donor with ankylosing spondylitis or in good health (not recorded which).

Only one count was recorded for this clonotype. The gene calls are TRBV30 and TRBJ2-7; TRBD1 might be the D (5 bases). The length of the CDR3 is 15 residues. The V and J ends lost 0 bases and 3 bases respectively, with 15 bases between them. Germline lookup yields CDR1 GTSNPN and CDR2 SVGIG (reference sequence). The CDR3 DNA reads as TGTGCCTGGAGTGTAAGGGCAGGGATTGACTACGAGCAGTACTTC. It is translated as CAWSVRAGIDYEQYF. The full variable domain, in which reference TRBV30 and TRBJ2-7 provide the parts outside the CDR3, is SQTIHQWPATLVQPVGSPLSLECTVEGTSNPNLYWYRQAAGRGLQLLFYSVGIGQISSEVPQNLSASRPQDRQFILSSKKLLLSDSGFYLCAWSVRAGIDYEQYFGPGTRLTVT.

The CDR3 DNA is TGCGCCAGCAGCTTCGAAGGACAATTCTACGAGCAGTACTTC. It is translated as CASSFEGQFYEQYF. The chain has TRBV5-1 and TRBJ2-7; maybe TRBD1 (5 bases). In germline, CDR1 is SGHRS, CDR2 YFSETQ. The CDR3 runs to 14 residues. Trimming took 2 bases from V and 3 from J, leaving 12 bases between them.

This chain links TRBV2 with TRBJ2-3, with unresolved D. Germline-derived CDR1 and CDR2 are SNHLY and FYNNEI. The CDR3 sequence is 14 residues long. Trimming stripped 7 bases from V and 3 bases from J, with 14 bases between. The CDR3 DNA follows: TGTGCCAGCAACCTGGGGATGGGGACAGATACGCAGTATTTT. Its protein is CASNLGMGTDTQYF.

This clonotype was counted only a few times. The chain recombines TRBV10-2 with TRBJ2-7, with 7 bases identical to TRBD1. The CDR3 contains 13 residues. The germline CDR1 and CDR2 sequences are WSHSY and SAAADI. The J segment lost 0 bases and the V segment lost 8 bases, leaving 4 bases of the junction unmatched. This CDR3 reads CASGTALSYEQYF. As DNA, the CDR3 is TGCGCCAGCGGGACAGCCCTCTCCTACGAGCAGTACTTC.

The rearrangement uses TRBV28 and TRBJ1-2; 9 nucleotides line up with TRBD1. Germline CDR1 is MDHEN and CDR2 is SYDVKM. The length of the CDR3 is 14 residues. The trim removed 5 bases at V and 6 bases at J, leaving 7 bases unmatched. For the CDR3, the DNA is TGTGCCAGCAGTCCAAGGGACAGGGAAAATGGCTACACCTTC. Protein: CASSPRDRENGYTF.

The chain carries TRBV2 and TRBJ2-1; TRBD2 matches at 16 bases. This CDR3 region has 19 residues. After removal of 6 bases from V and 2 bases from J, the junction contained 10 bases not matched to a gene. Germline loops: CDR1 SNHLY, CDR2 FYNNEI. Here the CDR3 reads CASSPGTSGGAGPYNEQFF. In DNA form, the CDR3 reads TGTGCCAGCAGCCCCGGGACTAGCGGGGGGGCCGGGCCCTACAATGAGCAGTTCTTC.

The V gene is TRBV5-1, the J gene TRBJ2-2; D perhaps matches TRBD2 (5 bases). V shed 3 bases and J shed 0 bases, with 9 bases lying between them. This CDR3 has 15 amino acids. Germline CDR1 SGHRS, CDR2 YFSETQ. The CDR3 here is CASSWGEPNTGELFF. Written as DNA, the CDR3 is TGCGCCAGCAGCTGGGGAGAGCCGAACACCGGGGAGCTGTTTTTT. Together with reference TRBV5-1 and TRBJ2-2, the CDR3 gives the full variable domain: KAGVTQTPRYLIKTRGQQVTLSCSPISGHRSVSWYQQTPGQGLQFLFEYFSETQRNKGNFPGRFSGRQFSNSRSEMNVSTLELGDSALYLCASSWGEPNTGELFFGEGSRLTVL.

This clonotype has more than one count but fewer than ten. The rearrangement joins TRBV3-1 to TRBJ2-1; 16 bases match TRBD2. This CDR3 is 21 amino acids long. The V and J ends lost 1 base and 0 bases, in that order; junction bases with no gene match: 9. Germline CDR1 and CDR2: LGHDT and YNNKEL (reference sequence). The CDR3 bases are TGTGCCAGCAGCCAAGTCAGGGGACTAGCGGGGGGGGCCAGCTCCTACAATGAGCAGTTCTTC. Its translation is CASSQVRGLAGGASSYNEQFF.

The genes are TRBV4-1 and TRBJ2-3; no firm D call. Trimming pared 0 bases from V and 2 bases from J, leaving 9 bases between. From germline, CDR1 is MGHRA and CDR2 YSYEKL. CDR3 length equals 15 residues. CDR3 amino acids: CASSQDLLVTDTQYF. The CDR3, as DNA: TGCGCCAGCAGCCAAGATTTGCTAGTCACAGATACGCAGTATTTT.

This clonotype came up a few times. The chain has TRBV28 and TRBJ2-1, with D perhaps given as TRBD1 or TRBD2 (5 bases each). The CDR3 is made up of 15 amino acids. The germline CDR1 and CDR2 sequences are MDHEN and SYDVKM. V was pared by 2 bases and J by 3 bases, with 11 bases between. The CDR3 region is CASSLGDPLYNEQFF. The CDR3 DNA reads TGTGCCAGCAGTTTAGGGGACCCGCTCTACAATGAGCAGTTCTTC.

This clonotype was seen a few times. The rearrangement links TRBV4-2 to TRBJ2-2; 7 nucleotides match TRBD2. This CDR3 region has 18 residues. Germline-derived CDR1 and CDR2 are LGHNA and YNFKEQ. V lost 0 bases, J lost 2 bases, and 9 bases stayed unmatched. The DNA for the CDR3 is TGTGCCAGCAGCCAAGACCTACGGGACTACATAAACACCGGGGAGCTGTTTTTT. This codes for CASSQDLRDYINTGELFF.

This sequence joins TRBV29-1 and TRBJ1-1; no clear D gene. CDR3 length: 13 amino acids. Germline-derived CDR1 and CDR2 are SQVTM and ANQGSEA. V was clipped by 2 bases and J by 2 bases, with 9 bases between them. As DNA, the CDR3 is TGCAGCGTTGAACCCAGCCTCAACACTGAAGCTTTCTTT. This gives the protein CSVEPSLNTEAFF.

The sample holds a few counts of this clonotype. This sequence joins TRBV2 and TRBJ2-2; TRBD2 might be the D (5 bases). The CDR3 length is 11 residues. V gave up 8 bases and J gave up 7 bases, with 8 bases separating them. Germline V gives CDR1 SNHLY, CDR2 FYNNEI. For the CDR3, the DNA is TGTGCCAGCCAGAGGGACGGGGAGCTGTTTTTT. Translated: CASQRDGELFF.

V gene TRBV20-1 combines with J gene TRBJ2-7; D may correspond to TRBD1 or TRBD2 (5 bases each). Trimming removed 1 base at V and 0 bases at J, with 22 bases between. The germline V gene encodes CDR1 DFQATT and CDR2 SNEGSKA (reference sequence). The CDR3 is made up of 18 amino acids. The CDR3 coding sequence is TGCAGTGCTAGAGGGGTAATAGCGTACCAGGGACGCTCCTACGAGCAGTACTTC. The encoded protein is CSARGVIAYQGRSYEQYF.

The chain joins TRBV11-2 to TRBJ2-3; D uncertain. CDR3 length: 15 residues. V was shortened by 4 bases and J by 4 bases, with 15 bases between the two germline ends. Looked up from germline, CDR1 is SGHAT and CDR2 is FQNNGV. The CDR3 loop is CASSSPGPTPDTQYF. CDR3 sequence (DNA): TGTGCCAGCAGCTCCCCGGGCCCCACCCCAGATACGCAGTATTTT.

This clonotype was counted a few times. The chain is built from TRBV28 and TRBJ2-6, with D uncertain. V lost 3 bases and J lost 3, with 12 bases in between. The germline V gene has CDR1 MDHEN and CDR2 SYDVKM. This CDR3 contains 16 residues. CDR3 DNA: TGTGCCAGCAGTTTTGAGGCACTTAGTGGGGCCAACGTCCTGACTTTC. Its protein product is CASSFEALSGANVLTF.

This clonotype was observed many times. The V gene is TRBV12-3 or TRBV12-4, the J gene TRBJ2-1; D not certain. The CDR3 has 11 residues. V was pared by 3 bases and J by 10 bases, with 7 bases between. The CDR3 here is CASSFGWEQFF. CDR3 DNA: TGTGCCAGCAGTTTCGGCTGGGAGCAGTTCTTC.

This clonotype appeared many times. The V call is TRBV5-5, the J call TRBJ2-1; D remains unclear. The CDR3 covers 16 residues. The V end was cut by 0 bases, the J end by 2 bases, with 12 bases between. Germline V lookup: CDR1 SGHKS, CDR2 YYEKEE (reference sequence). CDR3 loop: CASSLANTPAYNEQFF. CDR3 nucleotide sequence: TGTGCCAGCAGCTTGGCTAACACCCCGGCCTACAATGAGCAGTTCTTC.

CDR3 sequence: CASKERGAKETQYF. CDR3 sequence (DNA): TGTGCCAGCAAAGAGCGGGGGGCCAAAGAGACCCAGTACTTC. The gene calls are TRBV27 and TRBJ2-5, with 9 bases that match TRBD2. CDR1 is MNHEY, CDR2 SMNVEV, per germline (reference sequence). CDR3 length: 14 amino acids. The ends lost 7 bases at V and 3 bases at J; junction bases unmatched: 6.

V and J are TRBV20-1 and TRBJ2-5; 10 nucleotides align to TRBD2. The germline gives CDR1 DFQATT, CDR2 SNEGSKA (reference sequence). V shed 3 bases, J shed 5 bases, and the junction held 12 bases outside the gene matches. The CDR3 sequence is 16 residues long. For the CDR3, the DNA is TGCAGTGCTAGGGATCTAGCGGGGGCCCCGGGCGAGACCCAGTACTTC. Translated, it gives CSARDLAGAPGETQYF.

The rearrangement joins TRBV7-8 to TRBJ2-7, with TRBD1 identical over 7 bases. With V trimmed by 5 bases and J by 4 bases, 8 bases remained unmatched. The CDR3 loop spans 14 amino acids. The germline gives CDR1 SGHVS, CDR2 FQNEAQ. CDR3 DNA: TGTGCCAGCAGCCCAAGGGACAGAGAATACGAGCAGTACTTC. It is translated as CASSPRDREYEQYF.

The genes are TRBV6-5 and TRBJ2-7; D is ambiguous. The CDR3 runs to 14 residues. Per the germline V gene, CDR1 is MNHEY and CDR2 is SVGAGI. V was cut by 0 bases and J by 3 bases, with 9 bases left in between. This CDR3 is CASSYSGGIYEQYF. CDR3 DNA sequence: TGTGCCAGCAGTTACTCGGGCGGAATCTACGAGCAGTACTTC.

This clonotype was observed a handful of times. The V and J genes are TRBV20-1 and TRBJ2-1, with 12 bases matching TRBD2. Germline-derived CDR1 and CDR2 are DFQATT and SNEGSKA (reference sequence). The CDR3 length is 18 residues. Losses at the gene ends were 1 base for V and 2 bases for J; bases not matched to a gene: 9. The CDR3 protein is CSARGTSGETRTYNEQFF. The CDR3 DNA reads as TGCAGTGCTAGAGGGACTAGCGGGGAAACTAGGACCTACAATGAGCAGTTCTTC.

The chain combines TRBV5-6 with TRBJ2-7, with D maybe TRBD1 (5 bases). V was shortened by 3 bases and J by 6 bases, with 10 bases between the two germline ends. From germline, CDR1 is SGHDT and CDR2 YYEEEE. The CDR3 runs 12 residues. The DNA of the CDR3 is TGTGCCAGCAGCTGGGGCACAGTCGAGCAGTACTTC. Protein product: CASSWGTVEQYF.

The rearrangement joins TRBV5-1 to TRBJ2-5; no firm D call. With 1 base removed from V and 2 bases from J, the gap between germline ends came to 9 bases. The CDR3 is 14 residues long. Germline values: CDR1 SGHRS, CDR2 YFSETQ. Here the CDR3 DNA reads TGCGCCAGCAGCTTGTTCTCCTTACAAGAGACCCAGTACTTC. Protein sequence: CASSLFSLQETQYF. The entire variable domain, with the rest obtained from reference TRBV5-1 and TRBJ2-5, is as follows: KAGVTQTPRYLIKTRGQQVTLSCSPISGHRSVSWYQQTPGQGLQFLFEYFSETQRNKGNFPGRFSGRQFSNSRSEMNVSTLELGDSALYLCASSLFSLQETQYFGPGTRLLVL.

The chain carries TRBV7-9 and TRBJ2-1; TRBD2 matches at 8 bases. Germline values: CDR1 SEHNR, CDR2 FQNEAQ (reference sequence). The CDR3 loop spans 15 amino acids. V was pared by 5 bases and J by 5 bases, with 8 bases of the junction left unmatched. The CDR3 region is CASSPTGTRDNEQFF. The CDR3 DNA sequence: TGTGCCAGCAGCCCCACCGGGACTAGAGACAATGAGCAGTTCTTC.

The rearrangement uses TRBV9 and TRBJ1-1; possibly TRBD1 for D (5 bases). Trimming removed 3 bases at V and 1 base at J, with 13 bases between. The CDR3 is 15 residues long. Germline values: CDR1 SGDLS, CDR2 YYNGEE. The CDR3 coding sequence is TGTGCCAGCAGCGCTGGGGGAGGTTGGAACACTGAAGCTTTCTTT. Translation gives CASSAGGGWNTEAFF.

This clonotype was observed a handful of times. The chain is built from TRBV2 and TRBJ2-6; either TRBD1 or TRBD2 may supply D (5 bases each). Germline assignment: CDR1 SNHLY and CDR2 FYNNEI. With 4 bases removed from V and 0 bases from J, the gap between germline ends came to 16 bases. The CDR3 extends over 18 amino acids. DNA for the CDR3: TGTGCCAGCAGTGCCCGGGACGGAGATCTCTCTGGGGCCAACGTCCTGACTTTC. Its protein is CASSARDGDLSGANVLTF. Looking up the rest from reference TRBV2 and TRBJ2-6 gives the full variable domain: EPEVTQTPSHQVTQMGQEVILRCVPISNHLYFYWYRQILGQKVEFLVSFYNNEISEKSEIFDDQFSVERPDGSNFTLKIRSTKLEDSAMYFCASSARDGDLSGANVLTFGAGSRLTVL.

There are a few counts of this clonotype. This chain uses TRBV20-1 with TRBJ2-1; D tentatively fits TRBD1 or TRBD2 (5 bases each). CDR1 and CDR2 (germline): DFQATT, SNEGSKA (reference sequence). Trimming removed 5 bases from V and 10 bases from J, with 18 bases in between. The CDR3 covers 13 residues. In DNA, the CDR3 is TGCAGTGCTGATTGGAAAACCGAGGGGGAGCAGTTCTTC. It encodes CSADWKTEGEQFF.